This T cell receptor (beta chain) is from a study of T cell repertoires in cytomegalovirus infection. Study background: Matching HLA type and CMV infection were both indicated by public TCR beta signatures.

CDR1 and CDR2 (germline): SGHNT, YYREEE (reference sequence). J was trimmed by 4 bases and V by 4 bases; bases with no gene match: 7. The CDR3 length is 15 residues. This clonotype has only a few counts. Its antigen remains unknown. TCRdb reprocessed the reads via MiXCR and lists one record per CDR3 protein. Here the sample spans 200,000 or so distinct CDR3 sequences, approximately 40% being singletons. The sample in question was CD8+ T cells from cultured PBMCs, obtained from culture after CMV antigen stimulation. The chain is built from TRBV5-4 and TRBJ2-7, with 11 bases that match TRBD2. The receptor's source is a human donor in good health (CMV status not recorded). Some clones in this sample may be carry-over from other donors' samples. CDR3 sequence (DNA): TGTGCCAGCAGCGCAGGGACTAGCGGAGTTTACGAGCAGTACTTC. Its protein is CASSAGTSGVYEQYF. Filled out from reference TRBV5-4 and TRBJ2-7, the complete variable domain reads ETGVTQSPTHLIKTRGQQVTLRCSSQSGHNTVSWYQQALGQGPQFIFQYYREEENGRGNFPPRFSGLQFPNYSSELNVNALELDDSALYLCASSAGTSGVYEQYFGPGTRLTVT.